This TCR beta chain was identified during a study of beta chain features in type 1 diabetes. The investigators reverse transcribed all of the isolated RNA, so they sequenced expressed TCRB transcripts. Here immunoSEQ multiplex PCR was the method, and the copy in TCRdb shows in-frame clones only, minus some. The data hold approximately 6,100 clones, with over 70% observed a single time. This CDR3 is built from 19 residues. Germline CDR1 SGHDT, CDR2 YYEEEE. The J segment lost 1 base and the V segment lost 4 bases, leaving 14 bases of the junction unmatched. The rearrangement links TRBV5-6 to TRBJ2-7, with 13 bases lining up with TRBD2. The clonotype originates from a young man in good health. Sequenced: Tregs from blood. The CDR3 DNA is TGTGCCAGCAGCGGTACCGGGACTAGCGGGGTTTTCCCTTCCTACGAGCAGTACTTC. Its translation is CASSGTGTSGVFPSYEQYF.